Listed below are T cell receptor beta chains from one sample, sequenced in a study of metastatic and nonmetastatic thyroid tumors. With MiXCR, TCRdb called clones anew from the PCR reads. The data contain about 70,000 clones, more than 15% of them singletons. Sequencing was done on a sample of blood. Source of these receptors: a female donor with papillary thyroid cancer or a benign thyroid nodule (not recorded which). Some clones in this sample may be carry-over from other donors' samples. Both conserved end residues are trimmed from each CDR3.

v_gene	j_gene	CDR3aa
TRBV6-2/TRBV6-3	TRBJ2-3	ASSHSTDTQY
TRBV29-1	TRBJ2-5	STNRDRGETQY
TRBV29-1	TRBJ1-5	STAGGEGQPQH
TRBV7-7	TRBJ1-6	ASSPRGQRSYNSPLH
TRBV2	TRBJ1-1	ASSNMGGSTEAF
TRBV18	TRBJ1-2	ASSPRQEGYGYT
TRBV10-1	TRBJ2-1	ASSPSLAPNEQF
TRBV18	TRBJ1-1	ASSPRAGAGDTEAF
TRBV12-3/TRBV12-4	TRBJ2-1	ASSLDSHSGRRKSSYNEQF
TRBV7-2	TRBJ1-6	ASSLGLGANSPLH
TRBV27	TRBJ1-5	ASSLANQPPH
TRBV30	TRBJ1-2	AWYRFNYGYT
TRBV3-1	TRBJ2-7	ASSQQGAGEQY
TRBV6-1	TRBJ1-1	ASSSSGGFTEAF
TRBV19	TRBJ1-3	ASSPQGQVSGNTIY
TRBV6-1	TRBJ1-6	ASSVDPANSPLH
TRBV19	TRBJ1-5	ASSMGGSQH
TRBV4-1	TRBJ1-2	ASSQLGLYGYT
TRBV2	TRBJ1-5	ASSDLINQPQH
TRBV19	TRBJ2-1	ASGLAHHSYNEQF
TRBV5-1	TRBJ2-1	ASSSGGGWQF
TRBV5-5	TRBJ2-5	ASSKDRGRETQY
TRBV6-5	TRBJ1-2	ATGRDGYT
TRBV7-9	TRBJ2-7	ASSLGGGLDEQY
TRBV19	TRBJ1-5	ASSPWGAGGNQPQH
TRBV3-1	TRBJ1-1	ASSQENRNTEAF
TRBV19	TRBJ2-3	ASSLKLGAQY
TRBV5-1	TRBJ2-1	ASSPGLAGTQDNEQF
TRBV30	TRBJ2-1	AWSVVRSSYNEQF
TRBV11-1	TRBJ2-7	ASSFGSGSYEQY
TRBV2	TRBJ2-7	ASSPPGTGGFEQY